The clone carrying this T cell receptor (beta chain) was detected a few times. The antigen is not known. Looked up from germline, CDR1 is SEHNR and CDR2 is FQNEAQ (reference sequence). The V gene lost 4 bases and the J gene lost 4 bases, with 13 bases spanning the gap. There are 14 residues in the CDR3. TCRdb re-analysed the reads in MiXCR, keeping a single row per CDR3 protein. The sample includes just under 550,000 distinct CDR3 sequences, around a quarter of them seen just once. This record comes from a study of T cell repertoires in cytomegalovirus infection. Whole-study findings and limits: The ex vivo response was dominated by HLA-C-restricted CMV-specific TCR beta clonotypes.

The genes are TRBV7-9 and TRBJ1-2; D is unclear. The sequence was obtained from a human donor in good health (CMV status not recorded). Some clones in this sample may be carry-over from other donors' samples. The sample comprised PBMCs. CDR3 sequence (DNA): TGTGCCAGCAGCTACTACCAGGCAGCCTATGGCTACACCTTC. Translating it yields CASSYYQAAYGYTF.